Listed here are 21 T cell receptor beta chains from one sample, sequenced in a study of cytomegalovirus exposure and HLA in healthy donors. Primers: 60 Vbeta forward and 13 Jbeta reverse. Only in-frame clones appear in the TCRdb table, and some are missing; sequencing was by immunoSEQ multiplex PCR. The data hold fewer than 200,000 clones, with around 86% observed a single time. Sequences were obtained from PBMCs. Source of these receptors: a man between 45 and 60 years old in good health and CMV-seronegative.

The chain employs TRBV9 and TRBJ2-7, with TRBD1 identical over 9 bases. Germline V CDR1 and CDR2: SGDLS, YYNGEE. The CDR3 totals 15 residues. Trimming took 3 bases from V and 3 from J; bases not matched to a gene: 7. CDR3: CASSAGTGNSYEQYF. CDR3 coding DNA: TGTGCCAGCAGCGCGGGGACAGGGAATAGCTACGAGCAGTACTTC.

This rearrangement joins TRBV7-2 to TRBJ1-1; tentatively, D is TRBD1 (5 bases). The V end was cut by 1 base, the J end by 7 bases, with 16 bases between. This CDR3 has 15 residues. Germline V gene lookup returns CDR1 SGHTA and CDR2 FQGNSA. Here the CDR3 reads CASSLVAAGRGEAFF. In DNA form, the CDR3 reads TGTGCCAGCAGCTTAGTCGCGGCGGGAAGGGGTGAAGCTTTCTTT.

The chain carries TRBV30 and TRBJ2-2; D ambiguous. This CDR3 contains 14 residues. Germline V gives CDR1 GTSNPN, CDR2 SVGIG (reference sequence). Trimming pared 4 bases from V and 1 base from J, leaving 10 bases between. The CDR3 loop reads CAWIWAGNTGELFF. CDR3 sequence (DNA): TGTGCCTGGATCTGGGCCGGGAACACCGGGGAGCTGTTTTTT.

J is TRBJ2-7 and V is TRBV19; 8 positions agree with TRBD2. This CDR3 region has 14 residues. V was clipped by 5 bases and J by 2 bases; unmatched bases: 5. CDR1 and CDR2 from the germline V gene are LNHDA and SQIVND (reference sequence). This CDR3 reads CASSPAGGTYEQYF. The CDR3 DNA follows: TGTGCCAGTAGTCCTGCGGGAGGCACCTACGAGCAGTACTTC. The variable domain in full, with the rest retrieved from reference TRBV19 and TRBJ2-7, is DGGITQSPKYLFRKEGQNVTLSCEQNLNHDAMYWYRQDPGQGLRLIYYSQIVNDFQKGDIAEGYSVSREKKESFPLTVTSAQKNPTAFYLCASSPAGGTYEQYFGPGTRLTVT.

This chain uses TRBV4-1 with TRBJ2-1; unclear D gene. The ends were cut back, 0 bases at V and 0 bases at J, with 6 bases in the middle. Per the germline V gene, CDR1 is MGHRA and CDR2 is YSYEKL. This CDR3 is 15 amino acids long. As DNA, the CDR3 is TGCGCCAGCAGCCAAGACTTCAGCTCCTACAATGAGCAGTTCTTC. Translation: CASSQDFSSYNEQFF.

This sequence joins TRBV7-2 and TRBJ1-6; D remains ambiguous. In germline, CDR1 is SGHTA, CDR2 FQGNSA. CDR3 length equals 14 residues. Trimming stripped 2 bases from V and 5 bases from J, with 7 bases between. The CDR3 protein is CASSLRHDNSPLHF. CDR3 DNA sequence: TGTGCCAGCAGCTTAAGACATGATAATTCACCCCTCCACTTT.

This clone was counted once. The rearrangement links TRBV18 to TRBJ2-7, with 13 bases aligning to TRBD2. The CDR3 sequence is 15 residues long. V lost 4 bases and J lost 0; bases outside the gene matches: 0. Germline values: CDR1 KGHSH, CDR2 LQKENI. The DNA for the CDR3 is TGTGCCAGCTCACGGACTAGCGGGAGCTCCTACGAGCAGTACTTC. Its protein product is CASSRTSGSSYEQYF.

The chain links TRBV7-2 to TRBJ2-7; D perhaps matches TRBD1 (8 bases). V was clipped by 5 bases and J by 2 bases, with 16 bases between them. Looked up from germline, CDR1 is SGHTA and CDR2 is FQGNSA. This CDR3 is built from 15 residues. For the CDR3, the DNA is TGTGCCAGCAGCACACGGACAGGGACTACCTACGAGCAGTACTTC. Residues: CASSTRTGTTYEQYF.

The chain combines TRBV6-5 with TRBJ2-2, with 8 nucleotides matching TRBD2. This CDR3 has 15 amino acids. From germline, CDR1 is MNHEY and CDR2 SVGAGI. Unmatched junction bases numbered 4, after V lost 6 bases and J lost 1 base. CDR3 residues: CASSPRGVNTGELFF. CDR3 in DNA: TGTGCCAGCAGCCCGCGGGGGGTGAACACCGGGGAGCTGTTTTTT.

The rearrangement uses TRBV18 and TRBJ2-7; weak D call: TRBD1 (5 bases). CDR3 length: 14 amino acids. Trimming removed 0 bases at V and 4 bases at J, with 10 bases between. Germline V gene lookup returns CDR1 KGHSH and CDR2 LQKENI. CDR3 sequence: CASSPPSREYEQYF. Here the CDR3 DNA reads TGTGCCAGCTCACCACCTTCCAGGGAATACGAGCAGTACTTC.

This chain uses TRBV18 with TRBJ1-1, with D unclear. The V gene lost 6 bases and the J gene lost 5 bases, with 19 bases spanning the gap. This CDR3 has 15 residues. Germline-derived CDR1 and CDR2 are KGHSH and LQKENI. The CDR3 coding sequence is TGTGCCAGCTCCCTCTCATCGACTATGAGTACTGAAGCTTTCTTT. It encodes CASSLSSTMSTEAFF.

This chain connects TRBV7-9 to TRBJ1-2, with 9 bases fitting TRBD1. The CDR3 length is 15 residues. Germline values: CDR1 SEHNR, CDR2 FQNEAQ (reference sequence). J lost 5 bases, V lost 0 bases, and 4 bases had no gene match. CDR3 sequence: CASSLAMTGGYGYTF. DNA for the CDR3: TGTGCCAGCAGCTTAGCGATGACAGGGGGATATGGCTACACCTTC.

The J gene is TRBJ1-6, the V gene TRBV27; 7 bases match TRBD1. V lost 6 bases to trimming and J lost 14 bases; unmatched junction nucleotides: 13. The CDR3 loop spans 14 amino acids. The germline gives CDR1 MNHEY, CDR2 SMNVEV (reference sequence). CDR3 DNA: TGTGCCAGCAGCCCATCCGGGACAGTGGTCACCCTCCACTTT. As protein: CASSPSGTVVTLHF.

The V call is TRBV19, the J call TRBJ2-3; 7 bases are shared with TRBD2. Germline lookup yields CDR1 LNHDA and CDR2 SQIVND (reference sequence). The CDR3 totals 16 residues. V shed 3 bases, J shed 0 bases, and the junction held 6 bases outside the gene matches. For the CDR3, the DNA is TGTGCCAGTAGTATGTTTGCGGGAGTTAGCACAGATACGCAGTATTTT. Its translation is CASSMFAGVSTDTQYF.

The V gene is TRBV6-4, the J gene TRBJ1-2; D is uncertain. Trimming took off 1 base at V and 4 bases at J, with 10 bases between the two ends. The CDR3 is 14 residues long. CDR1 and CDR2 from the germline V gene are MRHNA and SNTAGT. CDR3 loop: CASSDYPSGYGYTF. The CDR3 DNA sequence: TGTGCCAGCAGTGACTACCCGTCAGGCTATGGCTACACCTTC.

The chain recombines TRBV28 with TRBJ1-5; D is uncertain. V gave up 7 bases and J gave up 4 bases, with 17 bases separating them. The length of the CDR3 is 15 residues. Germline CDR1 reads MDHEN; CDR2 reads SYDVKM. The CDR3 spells CASINSNHRNQPQHF. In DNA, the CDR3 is TGTGCCAGCATAAACTCCAACCATCGGAATCAGCCCCAGCATTTT.

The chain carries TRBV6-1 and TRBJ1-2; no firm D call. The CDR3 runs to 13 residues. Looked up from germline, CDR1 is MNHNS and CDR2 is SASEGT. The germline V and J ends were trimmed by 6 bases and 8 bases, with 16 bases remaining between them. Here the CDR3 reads CASRDYREGGYTF. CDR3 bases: TGTGCCAGCAGGGACTACCGGGAGGGCGGCTACACCTTC.

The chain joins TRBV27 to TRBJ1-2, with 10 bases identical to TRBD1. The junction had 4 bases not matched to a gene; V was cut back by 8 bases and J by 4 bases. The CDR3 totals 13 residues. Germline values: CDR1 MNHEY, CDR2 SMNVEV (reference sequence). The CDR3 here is CASRTGGSYGYTF. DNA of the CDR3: TGTGCCAGCCGGACAGGGGGATCCTATGGCTACACCTTC.

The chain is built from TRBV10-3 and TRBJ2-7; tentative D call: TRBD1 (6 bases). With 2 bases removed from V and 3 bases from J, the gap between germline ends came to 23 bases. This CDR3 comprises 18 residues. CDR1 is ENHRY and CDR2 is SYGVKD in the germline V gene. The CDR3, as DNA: TGTGCCATCAGTGAGCCTCAGCGCTCAACCGGGACAAACTACGAGCAGTACTTC. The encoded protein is CAISEPQRSTGTNYEQYF.

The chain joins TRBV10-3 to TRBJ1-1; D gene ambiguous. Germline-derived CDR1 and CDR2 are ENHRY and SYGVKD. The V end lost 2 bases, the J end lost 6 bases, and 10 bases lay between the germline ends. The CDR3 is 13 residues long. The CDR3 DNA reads TGTGCCATCAGTGAGGGCTTAACCCCTGAAGCTTTCTTT. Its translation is CAISEGLTPEAFF.

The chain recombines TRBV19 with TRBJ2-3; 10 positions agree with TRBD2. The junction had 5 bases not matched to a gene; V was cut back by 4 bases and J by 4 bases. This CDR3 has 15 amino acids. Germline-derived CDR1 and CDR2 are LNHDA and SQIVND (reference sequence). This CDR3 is CASSRKRGGADTQYF. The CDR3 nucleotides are TGTGCCAGTAGTAGAAAGCGGGGGGGCGCAGATACGCAGTATTTT.